These 18 T cell receptor beta chains originate from one sample sequenced in a study of T cell changes during pregnancy in multiple sclerosis. Clones were sequenced by immunoSEQ multiplex PCR, and TCRdb holds only the in-frame ones, with some missing. The sample lists around 100,000 clones; about nine tenths were seen once. Source: peripheral blood, taken in the second trimester of pregnancy. These receptors all stem from a female donor in good health, enrolled as a control in a pregnancy study.

In this sample, this clone turned up once. J is TRBJ1-2 and V is TRBV6-4, with a possible D match to TRBD1 (6 bases). Trimming left V 8 bases short and J 7 bases short, with 17 bases between. CDR1 and CDR2 (germline): MRHNA, SNTAGT. CDR3 size: 13 residues. This chain's CDR3 is CASSDTPQGGYTF. The DNA of the CDR3 is TGTGCCAGCTCCGACACCCCACAGGGTGGCTACACCTTC.

A few counts support this clone. The rearrangement links TRBV7-8 to TRBJ2-2, with no clear D. The germline V and J ends were trimmed by 3 bases and 2 bases, with 7 bases remaining between them. From germline, CDR1 is SGHVS and CDR2 FQNEAQ. This CDR3 region has 14 residues. The chain's CDR3 is CASSFQENTGELFF. Written as DNA, the CDR3 is TGTGCCAGCAGCTTTCAGGAAAACACCGGGGAGCTGTTTTTT.

In the case of this clone: This likely reflects a read error, since a far larger clone is one base away. The sample carries other DNA sequences with the same CDR3. The CDR3 coding sequence is TGTGCCAGCAGCCAAGATGGGACTAGCAAATACAATGAGCAGTTCTTC. Translated: CASSQDGTSKYNEQFF. This sequence joins TRBV5-4 and TRBJ2-1; 9 nucleotides align to TRBD2. Trimming took 4 bases from V and 4 from J; bases not matched to a gene: 9. The germline V gene encodes CDR1 SGHNT and CDR2 YYREEE (reference sequence). The CDR3 contains 16 residues.

The chain joins TRBV2 to TRBJ2-1; tentatively, D is TRBD1 (6 bases). The CDR3 is made up of 15 amino acids. Germline assignment: CDR1 SNHLY and CDR2 FYNNEI. V was pared by 7 bases and J by 3 bases, with 16 bases between. CDR3 sequence (DNA): TGTGCCAGCAACGGCCCCGGGACACACTACAATGAGCAGTTCTTC. Translating gives CASNGPGTHYNEQFF.

The genes are TRBV7-6 and TRBJ1-2; TRBD1 matches at 8 bases. Germline trimming cut 1 base from V and 4 bases from J; bases unmatched to any gene: 8. This CDR3 comprises 16 residues. Per the germline V gene, CDR1 is SGHVS and CDR2 is FNYEAQ. CDR3 in DNA: TGTGCCAGCAGCTTAGGACCAGGGGGCGGTGGCTATGGCTACACCTTC. The encoded protein is CASSLGPGGGGYGYTF.

Notes on this clone: Because the CDR3 is missing its conserved closing phenylalanine or tryptophan, this is likely a read error. It is unclear where the CDR3 begins or ends on the DNA, so no DNA is shown, and the CDR3 is as TCRdb lists it. This CDR3 is CASSVREQRRL. This sequence joins TRBV6-4 and TRBJ2-7; the D segment call TRBD2 is taken from the table without a DNA check. In germline, CDR1 is MRHNA, CDR2 SNTAGT. The CDR3 has 11 amino acids, counting both end residues.

This clone was found once. This rearrangement joins TRBV6-1 to TRBJ2-5; weak D call: TRBD2 (7 bases). Trimming took 7 bases from V and 2 from J, leaving 14 bases between them. The CDR3 is made up of 14 amino acids. The V gene's germline CDR1 is MNHNS and CDR2 SASEGT. The CDR3 coding sequence is TGTGCCAGCAACCCGGGAGGACAGCAAGAGACCCAGTACTTC. The encoded protein is CASNPGGQQETQYF.

The V and J genes are TRBV5-4 and TRBJ2-3; a possible D gene is TRBD2 (5 bases). The CDR3 length is 15 residues. Germline CDR1 and CDR2: SGHNT and YYREEE (reference sequence). Trimming removed 4 bases at V and 0 bases at J, with 12 bases between. CDR3 amino acids: CASSLEGGSTDTQYF. The CDR3 DNA sequence: TGTGCCAGCAGCCTCGAAGGAGGTAGCACAGATACGCAGTATTTT.

V is TRBV13 and J is TRBJ2-3; a possible D gene is TRBD1 (5 bases). Trimming shortened V by 5 bases and J by 2 bases, and 11 bases separated the two germline ends. The CDR3 extends over 14 amino acids. Germline V gives CDR1 PRHDT, CDR2 FYEKMQ (reference sequence). CDR3 bases: TGTGCCAGCAGCCAGGACACTTACACAGATACGCAGTATTTT. Protein product: CASSQDTYTDTQYF.

The chain joins TRBV5-6 to TRBJ1-4; D gene ambiguous. Trimming left V 1 base short and J 8 bases short, with 24 bases between. Germline V gene sequence: CDR1 SGHDT, CDR2 YYEEEE. This CDR3 is built from 18 residues. This chain's CDR3 is CASSLFLAGGVEVEKLFF. Written as DNA, the CDR3 is TGTGCCAGCAGCTTGTTTTTAGCGGGTGGCGTGGAAGTCGAAAAACTGTTTTTT.

In its sample, this clone was seen once. The chain joins TRBV5-6 to TRBJ2-3, with D perhaps TRBD1 (8 bases). The ends were cut back, 3 bases at V and 5 bases at J, with 16 bases in the middle. This CDR3 has 15 residues. Germline assignment: CDR1 SGHDT and CDR2 YYEEEE. The CDR3 sequence is CASSYLDREGDTQYF. The CDR3 DNA follows: TGTGCCAGCAGCTACCTGGACAGGGAGGGAGATACGCAGTATTTT.

V and J are TRBV6-1 and TRBJ1-1; D unclear. Germline V CDR1 and CDR2: MNHNS, SASEGT. There are 17 residues in the CDR3. The V and J ends lost 2 bases and 1 base respectively, with 17 bases between them. The CDR3 is CASSEFGLGGGNTEAFF. DNA for the CDR3: TGTGCCAGCAGTGAATTTGGTCTAGGCGGCGGGAACACTGAAGCTTTCTTT.

V usage is TRBV7-2 and J usage is TRBJ1-4; D possibly corresponds to TRBD1 (6 bases). The germline gives CDR1 SGHTA, CDR2 FQGNSA. V was cut by 5 bases and J by 8 bases, with 18 bases left in between. This CDR3 region has 15 residues. This chain's CDR3 is CASSDGGRGREKLFF. CDR3 sequence (DNA): TGTGCCAGCAGCGATGGGGGGCGGGGGAGGGAAAAACTGTTTTTT.

The V and J genes are TRBV18 and TRBJ1-4, with D unresolved. Germline V gives CDR1 KGHSH, CDR2 LQKENI. V gave up 2 bases and J gave up 0 bases, with 7 bases separating them. The CDR3 runs 15 residues. The CDR3 region is CASSPIEATNEKLFF. The CDR3 region has the DNA TGTGCCAGCTCACCAATAGAGGCAACTAATGAAAAACTGTTTTTT. Supplemented by reference TRBV18 and TRBJ1-4, the full variable domain reads NAGVMQNPRHLVRRRGQEARLRCSPMKGHSHVYWYRQLPEEGLKFMVYLQKENIIDESGMPKERFSAEFPKEGPSILRIQQVVRGDSAAYFCASSPIEATNEKLFFGSGTQLSVL.

The V and J genes are TRBV4-2 and TRBJ1-1; D may be TRBD1 (6 bases). Germline CDR1 reads LGHNA; CDR2 reads YNFKEQ. The V and J ends lost 5 bases and 10 bases respectively, with 14 bases between them. This CDR3 comprises 12 residues. CDR3 nucleotide sequence: TGTGCCAGCAGCGTCAGGGGTCAAGGAGCTTTCTTT. As protein: CASSVRGQGAFF.

CDR3 region: CTSSQPGLGDIQYF. Written as DNA, the CDR3 is TGCACCAGCAGCCAACCGGGACTAGGAGACATTCAGTACTTC. The genes are TRBV1 and TRBJ2-4; TRBD2, the table's D call, lacks a check against the DNA. TRBV1 is recorded as a pseudogene. CDR3 length: 14 residues.

This clone was seen once. The chain uses TRBV5-4 and TRBJ1-2, with a possible D match to TRBD1 (6 bases). Germline V gives CDR1 SGHNT, CDR2 YYREEE (reference sequence). The CDR3 extends over 16 amino acids. Trimming removed 3 bases from V and 6 bases from J, with 21 bases in between. The CDR3 sequence: CASSSGHQGRGHGYTF. For the CDR3, the DNA is TGTGCCAGCAGCTCGGGGCATCAGGGGAGAGGCCATGGCTACACCTTC.

The rearrangement links TRBV6-1 to TRBJ2-7; unclear D gene. CDR3 length equals 11 residues. The V end was cut by 6 bases, the J end by 4 bases, with 7 bases between. Germline V gene data show CDR1 as MNHNS and CDR2 as SASEGT. For the CDR3, the DNA is TGTGCCAGCAGCCCTCTGTACGAGCAGTACTTC. Translation: CASSPLYEQYF.